The rows below give T cell receptor beta chains drawn from one sample of a study of blood T cell repertoires in COVID-19. Method: immunoSEQ multiplex PCR; TCRdb's copy keeps in-frame clones and lacks some. The sample yields nearly 200,000 clones, 85% seen once. Sequences were obtained from peripheral blood. The source of these receptors is a man in his sixties with COVID-19, enrolled during active disease. The CDR3 runs from the conserved cysteine through the conserved F or W. The D gene is left open where the match is weak. Some rows have no size entry. The others give once, few or many, or a class for an expanded clone.

TRBJ1-1,TRBD1,TRBV6-5,.,CASNMDRGGTEAFF,TGTGCCAGCAATATGGACAGGGGAGGCACTGAAGCTTTCTTT
TRBJ2-7,.,TRBV30,.,CAWRQGGGMYF,TGTGCCTGGAGGCAGGGAGGGGGAATGTACTTC
TRBJ2-3,.,TRBV10-3,.,CAISESAGVGDTQYF,TGTGCCATCAGTGAGTCCGCCGGGGTTGGGGATACGCAGTATTTT
TRBJ2-2,.,TRBV7-3,.,CASGRSGTGELFF,TGTGCCAGCGGGAGGAGCGGCACCGGGGAGCTGTTTTTT
TRBJ2-5,.,TRBV28,.,CASSFAGSEVKTQYF,TGTGCCAGCAGTTTTGCAGGGTCCGAGGTGAAGACCCAGTACTTC
TRBJ1-1,.,TRBV7-9,once,CASTPRRGRLSTEAFF,TGTGCCAGCACCCCCCGCCGGGGTAGGTTATCCACTGAAGCTTTCTTT
TRBJ1-5,.,TRBV7-6,.,CASSPSGNQPQHF,TGTGCCAGCAGCCCTAGCGGCAATCAGCCCCAGCATTTT
TRBJ1-5,TRBD1,TRBV5-8,.,CASSLEWGTGGSSNQPQHF,TGTGCCAGCAGCTTGGAGTGGGGGACAGGGGGCTCGAGCAATCAGCCCCAGCATTTT
TRBJ1-6,.,TRBV7-9,.,CASSKLGETRPLHF,TGTGCCAGCAGCAAGCTAGGAGAAACAAGGCCCCTCCACTTT
TRBJ1-6,TRBD1,TRBV28,.,CASSQDRGNSPLHF,TGTGCCAGCTCCCAGGACAGGGGAAATTCACCCCTCCACTTT
TRBJ2-7,.,TRBV7-8,.,CASSSQPGAGSYEQYF,TGTGCCAGCAGCTCCCAGCCCGGGGCGGGGTCCTACGAGCAGTACTTC
TRBJ1-6,.,TRBV5-4,.,CASSADSYNSPLHF,TGTGCCAGCAGCGCAGACTCCTATAATTCACCCCTCCACTTT
TRBJ2-1,TRBD2,TRBV5-4,.,CASSLAGGPGNEQFF,TGTGCCTCCTCCTTAGCGGGAGGGCCGGGAAATGAGCAGTTCTTC
TRBJ2-1,TRBD2,TRBV9,.,CASTRTSVTPYNEQFF,TGTGCCAGCACTCGGACTAGCGTGACCCCCTACAATGAGCAGTTCTTC
TRBJ1-6,TRBD1,TRBV11-2,.,CASSQDRVQSPLHF,TGTGCCAGCAGCCAGGACAGGGTCCAATCACCCCTCCACTTT
TRBJ1-2,.,TRBV2,.,CASSESRQSTSGYTF,TGTGCCAGCAGTGAATCCAGGCAATCGACCAGCGGCTACACCTTC
TRBJ2-1,TRBD2,TRBV5-1,.,CASSVLAESSYNEQFF,TGCGCCAGCAGCGTGCTAGCGGAAAGCTCCTACAATGAGCAGTTCTTC
TRBJ1-1,TRBD1,TRBV2,few,CASSVDRGRKGTEAFF,TGTGCCAGCAGTGTCGACAGGGGACGCAAGGGCACTGAAGCTTTCTTT
TRBJ1-2,TRBD1,TRBV29-1,.,CSVGQGARANYGYTF,TGCAGCGTCGGACAGGGGGCGCGGGCTAACTATGGCTACACCTTC
TRBJ2-7,.,TRBV5-6,.,CASSFEVPYEQYF,TGTGCCAGCAGCTTTGAGGTGCCCTACGAGCAGTACTTC
TRBJ2-5,TRBD1,TRBV18,.,CASRTNVGLGQGVGETQYF,TGTGCCAGCCGCACCAACGTGGGGCTGGGACAGGGGGTGGGGGAGACCCAGTACTTC
TRBJ1-2,.,TRBV5-1,.,CASSLAGNGYTF,TGCGCCAGCAGCTTGGCCGGGAACGGCTACACCTTC
TRBJ1-1,TRBD1,TRBV7-2,.,CASSLATGESVFF,TGTGCCAGCAGCTTAGCCACAGGGGAATCAGTTTTCTTT
TRBJ1-2,.,TRBV28,few,CASSLSRGYGYTF,TGTGCCAGCAGTTTATCCAGAGGCTATGGCTACACCTTC
TRBJ2-7,TRBD2,TRBV7-9,.,CASSLATSGHEQYF,TGTGCCAGCAGCTTAGCGACTAGCGGTCACGAGCAGTACTTC
TRBJ2-5,TRBD2,TRBV30,.,CAWNPGGEETQYF,TGTGCCTGGAACCCGGGAGGGGAAGAGACCCAGTACTTC
TRBJ1-2,.,TRBV30,.,CAWSRGRHGYTF,TGTGCCTGGAGTAGAGGGCGGCATGGCTACACCTTC
TRBJ1-5,TRBD1,TRBV30,few,CAWSTGTGWDQPQHF,TGTGCCTGGAGTACCGGGACAGGGTGGGATCAGCCCCAGCATTTT
TRBJ1-6,TRBD1,TRBV28,.,CASSPPGTGNSPLHF,TGTGCCAGCAGCCCCCCTGGGACAGGGAATTCACCCCTCCACTTT
TRBJ1-2,TRBD1,TRBV10-2,.,CASSPDRGIGGYTF,TGCGCCAGCAGCCCGGACAGGGGGATAGGCGGCTACACCTTC
TRBJ2-7,.,TRBV14,.,CASSQYGSSSYEQYF,TGTGCCAGCAGCCAGTACGGGTCGAGCTCCTACGAGCAGTACTTC
TRBJ1-6,TRBD1,TRBV2,.,CANRGDTGGSPLHF,TGTGCTAACAGGGGCGACACTGGCGGATCACCCCTCCACTTT
TRBJ2-7,.,TRBV28,.,CASSLAGLTRGSYEQYF,TGTGCCAGCAGTTTGGCAGGGCTGACTAGAGGCTCCTACGAGCAGTACTTC
TRBJ2-1,TRBD1,TRBV11-3,once,CASSRKSGQGYGEQFF,TGTGCCAGCAGCCGAAAATCGGGACAGGGGTACGGTGAGCAGTTCTTC
TRBJ1-1,.,TRBV4-2,.,CASSQGTQNTEAFF,TGTGCCAGCAGCCAAGGGACACAGAACACTGAAGCTTTCTTT
TRBJ1-3,.,TRBV29-1,.,CSVEEYDTGFIGNTIYF,TGCAGCGTTGAAGAATATGACACGGGATTTATTGGAAACACCATATATTTT
TRBJ2-6,TRBD1,TRBV18,.,CASSQTGAGANVLTF,TGTGCCAGCTCACAGACAGGGGCTGGGGCCAACGTCCTGACTTTC
TRBJ1-2,.,TRBV18,.,CASSPTEGYGYTF,TGTGCCAGCTCACCTACAGAAGGCTATGGCTACACCTTC
TRBJ1-2,TRBD1,TRBV19,.,CASSARDRVGSGGYTF,TGTGCCAGTAGTGCCCGGGACAGGGTGGGTTCAGGGGGCTACACCTTC
TRBJ2-3,.,TRBV13,.,CASSSRTSTDTQYF,TGTGCCAGCAGTTCAAGGACTAGCACAGATACGCAGTATTTT
TRBJ2-3,TRBD1,TRBV4-1,.,CASRDRGPGDTQYF,TGCGCCAGCAGAGACAGGGGGCCTGGAGATACGCAGTATTTT